This T cell receptor beta chain originates from a study of identical twins. Study-wide points: The study found excess low generation probability among twin-shared out-of-frame alpha sequences. The analysis was cross-sectional rather than longitudinal within donors. Clonotypes of the beta chain that were abundant in cord blood carried fewer insertions (memory repertoires showed none).

In its sample, this clonotype was seen a few times. Its cognate antigen is unknown. TCRdb ran MiXCR on the 5' RACE reads and lists one entry per CDR3 protein. In the table there are 400,000 to 600,000 distinct CDR3 sequences, 20% to 25% of which are singletons. Each donor was a healthy Caucasian. V was clipped by 4 bases and J by 7 bases, with 9 bases between them. The CDR3 sequence is 13 residues long. Germline assignment: CDR1 SGHRS and CDR2 YFSETQ. The data also belong to a second study, concerning yellow fever vaccine responses in identical twins.

The receptor's source is a woman in her late teens or twenties in good health. Sequences were obtained from CD4+ T cells sorted from blood. The J gene is TRBJ1-6, the V gene TRBV5-1; D is ambiguous. The CDR3 bases are TGCGCCAGCAGCCCGGCGGGGAATTCACCCCTCCACTTT. This encodes CASSPAGNSPLHF.